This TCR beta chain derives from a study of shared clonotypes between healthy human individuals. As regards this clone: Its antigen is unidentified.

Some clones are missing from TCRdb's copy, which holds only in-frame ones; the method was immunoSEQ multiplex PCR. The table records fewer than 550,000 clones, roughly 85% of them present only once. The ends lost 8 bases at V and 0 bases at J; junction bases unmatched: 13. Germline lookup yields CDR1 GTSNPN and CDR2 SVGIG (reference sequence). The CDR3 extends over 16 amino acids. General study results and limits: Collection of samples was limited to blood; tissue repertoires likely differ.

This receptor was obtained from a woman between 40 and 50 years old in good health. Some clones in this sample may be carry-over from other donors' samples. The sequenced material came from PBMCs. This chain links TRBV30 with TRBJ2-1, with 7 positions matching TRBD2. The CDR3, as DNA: TGTGCCGGGTTTAATAGACTAGCTAGCTCCTACAATGAGCAGTTCTTC. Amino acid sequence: CAGFNRLASSYNEQFF.